The T cell receptor (beta chain) described here comes from a study of cytomegalovirus exposure and HLA in healthy donors. V shed 4 bases and J shed 6 bases, with 16 bases lying between them. This CDR3 is 15 amino acids long. Germline V gene lookup returns CDR1 LGHNT and CDR2 FRNRAP. The sample holds one count of this clone. Here immunoSEQ multiplex PCR was the method, and the copy in TCRdb shows in-frame clones only, minus some. The table includes about 73,000 clones, 85% to 95% detected once. The receptor was derived from a man younger than 35 in good health and CMV-seronegative. J is TRBJ1-3 and V is TRBV12-5, with D unresolved. The sequenced sample consisted of PBMCs. Written as DNA, the CDR3 is TGTGCTAGTGGTTCCTTCGGAGGGCCAGAAAACACCATATATTTT. Encoded protein: CASGSFGGPENTIYF. The complete variable domain, with remaining parts taken from reference TRBV12-5 and TRBJ1-3, reads DARVTQTPRHKVTEMGQEVTMRCQPILGHNTVFWYRQTMMQGLELLAYFRNRAPLDDSGMPKDRFSAEMPDATLATLKIQPSEPRDSAVYFCASGSFGGPENTIYFGEGSWLTVV.